This T cell receptor beta chain came from a study of T cell changes during pregnancy in multiple sclerosis. Repertoires were generated with immunoSEQ multiplex PCR, while TCRdb's copy carries only in-frame clones and drops some. Among some 70,000 clones listed, roughly nine tenths were seen once. The CDR3 has 14 amino acids. The TCR was taken from a female donor with multiple sclerosis, enrolled in a pregnancy study. The chain has TRBV21-1 and TRBJ2-5; TRBD1 is the table's D call and was not checked against the DNA. TRBV21-1 is labeled a pseudogene. Sample: peripheral blood, taken in the second trimester of pregnancy. CDR3 protein: CASSKKQFQETQYF. The CDR3 nucleotides are TGTGCCAGCAGCAAAAAACAGTTCCAAGAGACCCAGTACTTC.